The 23 T cell receptor beta chains listed next were all sequenced from one sample in a study of Graves' ophthalmopathy and Graves' hyperthyroidism (dated by TCRdb to the late 2010s). For sequencing, an Illumina HiSeq 2000 was employed. For repertoire sequencing, TCR beta CDR3 regions were amplified from RNA transcripts. A first-round RT-PCR used HTBI primers with the Qiagen OneStep RT-PCR kit, followed by a second-round multiplex PCR, size selection and purification. TCRdb reprocessing: public reads trimmed at Q25 with fastp, clones called with MiXCR, in-frame beta chains kept. When rows share a CDR3 protein, they turn into one entry using the most common DNA and genes. For this sample the table gives under 350,000 distinct CDR3 sequences, of which about a sixth were detected only once. The ten biggest clones cover more than 9% of the sample. Sequenced input: peripheral blood. The receptors stem from an adult man with Graves' ophthalmopathy.

This clonotype was recorded once. A much larger clone is a single base away; this may be a read error. The chain is built from TRBV7-8 and TRBJ2-2, with D possibly being TRBD2 (5 bases). The CDR3 covers 16 residues. Germline CDR1 SGHVS, CDR2 FQNEAQ. CDR3 sequence (DNA): TGTGCCGGCAGCTTAGTAAGGGTGGAGGCCACCGGGGAGCTGTTTTTT. This sequence encodes CAGSLVRVEATGELFF.

Details on this clonotype: One junction end disagrees with the germline gene, perhaps due to a read error. The chain combines TRBV28 with TRBJ2-5; no clear D gene. Germline CDR1 MDHEN, CDR2 SYDVKM. This CDR3 has 16 amino acids. The CDR3 DNA sequence: TGTGCCAGCAGTCATGAAAGGGATCGACTCTCTGAGACGCAGTACTTC. Translating gives CASSHERDRLSETQYF.

This clonotype was seen once. This chain uses TRBV2 with TRBJ1-2, with TRBD1 as a possible D gene (6 bases). Trimming removed 3 bases from V and 8 bases from J, with 16 bases in between. Germline CDR1 SNHLY, CDR2 FYNNEI. The CDR3 spans 14 residues. CDR3 amino acids: CASSDWDTMRGYTF. CDR3 sequence (DNA): TGTGCCAGCAGTGACTGGGACACCATGAGGGGCTACACCTTC.

This clonotype was seen repeatedly, ten times or more. V gene TRBV6-2 or TRBV6-3 combines with J gene TRBJ2-5; no firm D call. In germline, CDR1 is MNHEY, CDR2 SVGEGT. Trimming removed 0 bases at V and 2 bases at J, with 19 bases between. The CDR3 is 18 residues long. CDR3 nucleotides: TGTGCCAGCAGTTACTCAGGTTCTAGTTTGAGGTCTCAAGAGACCCAGTACTTC. It specifies CASSYSGSSLRSQETQYF.

This clonotype came up many times. The rearrangement joins TRBV28 to TRBJ1-5; 8 bases match TRBD1. J was trimmed by 3 bases and V by 8 bases; bases with no gene match: 9. CDR1 and CDR2 from the germline V gene are MDHEN and SYDVKM. The length of the CDR3 is 15 residues. CDR3 loop: CASYRQGMPNQPQHF. As DNA, the CDR3 is TGTGCCAGCTATAGACAGGGGATGCCCAATCAGCCCCAGCATTTT.

This clonotype was seen at least ten times. V usage is TRBV4-1 and J usage is TRBJ2-7; D may be TRBD2 (6 bases). CDR1 and CDR2 (germline): MGHRA, YSYEKL. The V end lost 3 bases, the J end lost 3 bases, and 21 bases lay between the germline ends. The CDR3 is 17 residues long. The CDR3 is CASSHIAESRASYEQYF. The CDR3 bases are TGCGCCAGCAGCCATATAGCGGAGAGCCGGGCCAGCTACGAGCAGTACTTC.

This clonotype came up many times. Here the CDR3 DNA reads TGCGCCAGCAGCTCTACTAGCGGGAAAGAGACCCAGTACTTC. It codes for CASSSTSGKETQYF. The V and J genes are TRBV5-1 and TRBJ2-5, with 10 bases lining up with TRBD2. The CDR3 consists of 14 residues. The V gene's germline CDR1 is SGHRS and CDR2 YFSETQ. The V segment lost 3 bases and the J segment 3 bases; nucleotides outside the gene matches: 2.

CDR3 loop: CASGFYRTEAFF. CDR3 DNA: TGTGCTAGTGGTTTCTATCGTACTGAAGCTTTCTTT. The chain employs TRBV12-5 and TRBJ1-1; no definite D call. Germline V gene lookup returns CDR1 LGHNT and CDR2 FRNRAP. The CDR3 runs to 12 residues. Trimming removed 3 bases at V and 5 bases at J, with 7 bases between. The variable domain in full, completed from reference TRBV12-5 and TRBJ1-1, reads DARVTQTPRHKVTEMGQEVTMRCQPILGHNTVFWYRQTMMQGLELLAYFRNRAPLDDSGMPKDRFSAEMPDATLATLKIQPSEPRDSAVYFCASGFYRTEAFFGQGTRLTVV.

In this sample, this clonotype turned up many times. The V and J genes are TRBV2 and TRBJ2-7, with a weak D call TRBD2 (5 bases). Germline V gene sequence: CDR1 SNHLY, CDR2 FYNNEI. The CDR3 covers 14 residues. V lost 8 bases and J 0 bases, leaving 14 bases between the germline ends. For the CDR3, the DNA is TGTGCCAGCGCCTTTGAGGGAAGCTCCTACGAGCAGTACTTC. Translated: CASAFEGSSYEQYF.

This clonotype came up many times. The chain uses TRBV7-9 and TRBJ1-2; D ambiguous. V shed 1 base and J shed 2 bases, with 11 bases lying between them. From germline, CDR1 is SEHNR and CDR2 FQNEAQ (reference sequence). CDR3 length: 15 residues. CDR3 in DNA: TGTGCCAGCAGCTTAGTACCCCAGGAGAACTATGGCTACACCTTC. Protein sequence: CASSLVPQENYGYTF. Looking up the rest from reference TRBV7-9 and TRBJ1-2 gives the full variable domain: DTGVSQNPRHKITKRGQNVTFRCDPISEHNRLYWYRQTLGQGPEFLTYFQNEAQLEKSRLLSDRFSAERPKGSFSTLEIQRTEQGDSAMYLCASSLVPQENYGYTFGSGTRLTVV.

This clonotype was seen many times. The V and J genes are TRBV30 and TRBJ1-5, with D uncertain. The CDR3 is 14 residues long. The V gene lost 0 bases and the J gene lost 5 bases, with 11 bases spanning the gap. CDR1 GTSNPN and CDR2 SVGIG come from the germline V gene (reference sequence). CDR3 bases: TGTGCCTGGAGTGTAGAGACCGACGATCAGCCCCAGCATTTT. Translating it yields CAWSVETDDQPQHF.

This clonotype was counted many times. The chain recombines TRBV30 with TRBJ1-1; TRBD1 matches 11 bases. Trimming took 4 bases from V and 8 from J; bases not matched to a gene: 3. This CDR3 region has 12 residues. From germline, CDR1 is GTSNPN and CDR2 SVGIG (reference sequence). The CDR3 bases are TGTGCCTGGACGGACAGGGGGCGGGAAGCTTTCTTT. Residues: CAWTDRGREAFF.

The sample holds a few counts of this clonotype. The chain combines TRBV9 with TRBJ2-7; 7 nucleotides match TRBD2. The CDR3 contains 16 residues. Germline lookup yields CDR1 SGDLS and CDR2 YYNGEE. The ends lost 0 bases at V and 3 bases at J; junction bases unmatched: 9. The CDR3 DNA follows: TGTGCCAGCAGCGTAGGGGCTAGCGGATCCCTCTACGAGCAGTACTTC. Its protein product is CASSVGASGSLYEQYF. Looking up the rest from reference TRBV9 and TRBJ2-7 gives the full variable domain: DSGVTQTPKHLITATGQRVTLRCSPRSGDLSVYWYQQSLDQGLQFLIQYYNGEERAKGNILERFSAQQFPDLHSELNLSSLELGDSALYFCASSVGASGSLYEQYFGPGTRLTVT.

This clonotype was seen many times. The gene calls are TRBV6-1 and TRBJ2-2; TRBD1 matches 10 bases. Germline assignment: CDR1 MNHNS and CDR2 SASEGT. CDR3 size: 16 residues. After removal of 2 bases from V and 6 bases from J, the junction contained 6 bases not matched to a gene. The chain's CDR3 is CASSELGQGGAGELFF. Written as DNA, the CDR3 is TGTGCCAGCAGTGAATTAGGACAGGGGGGGGCCGGGGAGCTGTTTTTT.

In its sample, this clonotype was seen many times. The V and J genes are TRBV12-3 or TRBV12-4 and TRBJ1-1, with 7 bases aligning to TRBD1. CDR3 length: 18 amino acids. The ends lost 3 bases at V and 4 bases at J; junction bases unmatched: 17. The DNA of the CDR3 is TGTGCCAGCAGTTTCTGGAACGGACAGGAAGGGAGGATCACTGAAGCTTTCTTT. It yields the protein CASSFWNGQEGRITEAFF.

This clonotype was seen many times. V usage is TRBV6-1 and J usage is TRBJ1-5, with D perhaps matching TRBD1 (5 bases). The germline V and J ends were trimmed by 3 bases and 3 bases, with 12 bases remaining between them. This CDR3 has 15 amino acids. Germline V gene data show CDR1 as MNHNS and CDR2 as SASEGT. CDR3 coding DNA: TGTGCCAGCAGTGACCCTAGACAGTCCAATCAGCCCCAGCATTTT. Its protein is CASSDPRQSNQPQHF.

This clonotype was detected ten times or more. The rearrangement joins TRBV5-1 to TRBJ2-2; D assignment may be TRBD1 or TRBD2 (5 bases each). Germline CDR1 and CDR2: SGHRS and YFSETQ. The CDR3 runs to 16 residues. V lost 4 bases to trimming and J lost 5 bases, with 18 bases between them. The CDR3 DNA reads as TGCGCCAGCAGCGGGGGACGGGGAAAGAGAACCGGGGAGCTGTTTTTT. It translates to CASSGGRGKRTGELFF.

DNA of the CDR3: TGTGCCAGCAGTTTAGGAACTAGCGGGCGGGCCGAGCAGTACTTC. Its protein is CASSLGTSGRAEQYF. The chain uses TRBV27 and TRBJ2-7; 9 bases line up with TRBD2. The V and J ends lost 2 bases and 6 bases, in that order; junction bases with no gene match: 8. This CDR3 has 15 residues. Germline loops: CDR1 MNHEY, CDR2 SMNVEV (reference sequence).

Ten or more counts support this clonotype. V usage is TRBV6-2 or TRBV6-3 and J usage is TRBJ2-7; 7 nucleotides align to TRBD1. The length of the CDR3 is 15 residues. Germline V gene data show CDR1 as MNHEY and CDR2 as SVGEGT. V gave up 3 bases and J gave up 0 bases; unmatched junction bases: 5. CDR3 region: CASSYRDSSSYEQYF. The CDR3 bases are TGTGCCAGCAGTTATCGGGACAGCAGCTCCTACGAGCAGTACTTC.

This clonotype has a handful of counts. The chain uses TRBV18 and TRBJ2-7; 9 bases align to TRBD1. Germline CDR1 is KGHSH and CDR2 is LQKENI. This CDR3 has 14 residues. Trimming took 0 bases from V and 6 from J; bases not matched to a gene: 3. In DNA form, the CDR3 reads TGTGCCAGCTCACCACCGTCGGGACAGGGCGAGCAGTACTTC. As protein: CASSPPSGQGEQYF.

The chain has TRBV6-2 or TRBV6-3 and TRBJ2-3; TRBD2 matches 9 bases. This CDR3 is built from 16 residues. CDR1 is MNHEY, CDR2 SVGEGT, per germline. V gave up 10 bases and J gave up 3 bases; unmatched junction bases: 14. CDR3 loop: CATSSRLAGKTDTQYF. CDR3 bases: TGTGCCACCAGCTCCCGGCTAGCGGGGAAAACAGATACGCAGTATTTT.

There are many counts of this clonotype. The gene calls are TRBV20-1 and TRBJ2-7; D might be TRBD1 or TRBD2, each matching 5 bases. V was cut by 0 bases and J by 6 bases, with 9 bases left in between. The CDR3 extends over 12 amino acids. Germline CDR1 and CDR2: DFQATT and SNEGSKA (reference sequence). For the CDR3, the DNA is TGCAGTGCTAGAGATCTGAGGGGCGAGCAGTACTTC. Its protein is CSARDLRGEQYF.

This clonotype has a count of ten or more. V gene TRBV3-1 combines with J gene TRBJ2-2; 9 bases line up with TRBD1. V lost 2 bases to trimming and J lost 3 bases; unmatched junction nucleotides: 4. The CDR3 consists of 16 residues. The germline V gene encodes CDR1 LGHDT and CDR2 YNNKEL (reference sequence). DNA of the CDR3: TGTGCCAGCAGCCAATCGGGACAGGGATACACCGGGGAGCTGTTTTTT. Its translation is CASSQSGQGYTGELFF. Based on the CDR3 plus reference TRBV3-1 and TRBJ2-2, the full variable domain is DTAVSQTPKYLVTQMGNDKSIKCEQNLGHDTMYWYKQDSKKFLKIMFSYNNKELIINETVPNRFSPKSPDKAHLNLHINSLELGDSAVYFCASSQSGQGYTGELFFGEGSRLTVL.